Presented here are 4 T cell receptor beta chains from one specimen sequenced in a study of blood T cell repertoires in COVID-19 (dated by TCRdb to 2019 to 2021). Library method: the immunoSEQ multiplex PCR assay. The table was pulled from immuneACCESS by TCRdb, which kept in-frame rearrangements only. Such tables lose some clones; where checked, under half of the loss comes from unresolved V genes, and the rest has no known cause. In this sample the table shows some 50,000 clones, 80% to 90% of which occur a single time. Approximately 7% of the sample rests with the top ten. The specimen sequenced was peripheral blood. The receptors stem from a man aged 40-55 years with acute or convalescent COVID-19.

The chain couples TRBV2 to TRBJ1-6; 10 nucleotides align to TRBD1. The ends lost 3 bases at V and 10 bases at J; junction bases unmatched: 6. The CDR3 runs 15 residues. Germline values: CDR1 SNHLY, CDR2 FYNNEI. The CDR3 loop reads CASSDLGQGESPLHF. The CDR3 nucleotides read TGTGCCAGCAGTGACCTTGGACAGGGGGAATCACCCCTCCACTTT. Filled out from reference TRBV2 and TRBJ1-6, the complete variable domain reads EPEVTQTPSHQVTQMGQEVILRCVPISNHLYFYWYRQILGQKVEFLVSFYNNEISEKSEIFDDQFSVERPDGSNFTLKIRSTKLEDSAMYFCASSDLGQGESPLHFGNGTRLTVT.

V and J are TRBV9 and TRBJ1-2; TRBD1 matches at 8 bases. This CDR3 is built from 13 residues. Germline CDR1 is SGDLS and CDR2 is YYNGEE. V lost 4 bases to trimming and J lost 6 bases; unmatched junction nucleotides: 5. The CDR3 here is CASSLRDRNGYTF. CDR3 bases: TGTGCCAGCAGCCTCCGGGACAGGAATGGCTACACCTTC.

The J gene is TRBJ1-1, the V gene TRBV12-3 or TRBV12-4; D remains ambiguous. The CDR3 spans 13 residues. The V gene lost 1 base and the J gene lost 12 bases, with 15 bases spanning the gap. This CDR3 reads CASSLGDLGETFF. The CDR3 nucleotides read TGTGCCAGCAGTTTAGGAGATCTCGGGGAAACTTTCTTT.

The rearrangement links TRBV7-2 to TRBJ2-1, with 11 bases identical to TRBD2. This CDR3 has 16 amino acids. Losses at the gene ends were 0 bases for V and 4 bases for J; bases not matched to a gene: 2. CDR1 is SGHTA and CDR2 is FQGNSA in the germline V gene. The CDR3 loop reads CASSLAVAGGYNEQFF. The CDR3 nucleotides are TGTGCCAGCAGCTTAGCGGTAGCGGGGGGGTACAATGAGCAGTTCTTC.